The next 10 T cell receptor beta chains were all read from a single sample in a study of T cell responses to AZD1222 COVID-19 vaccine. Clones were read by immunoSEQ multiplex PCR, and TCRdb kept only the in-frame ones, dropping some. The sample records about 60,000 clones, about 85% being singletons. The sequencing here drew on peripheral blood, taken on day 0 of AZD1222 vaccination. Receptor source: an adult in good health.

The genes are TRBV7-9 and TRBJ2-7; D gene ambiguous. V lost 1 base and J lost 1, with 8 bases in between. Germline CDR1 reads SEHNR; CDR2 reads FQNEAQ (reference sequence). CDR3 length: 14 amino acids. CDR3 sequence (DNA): TGTGCCAGCAGCTTAGAGTGGGGTTCCTACGAGCAGTACTTC. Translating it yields CASSLEWGSYEQYF.

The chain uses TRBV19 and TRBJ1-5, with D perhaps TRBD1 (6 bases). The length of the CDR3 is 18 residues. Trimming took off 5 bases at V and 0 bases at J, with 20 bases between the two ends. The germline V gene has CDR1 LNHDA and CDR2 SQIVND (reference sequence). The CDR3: CASSVGAGTPYSNQPQHF. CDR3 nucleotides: TGTGCCAGTAGTGTTGGAGCCGGGACACCTTATAGCAATCAGCCCCAGCATTTT.

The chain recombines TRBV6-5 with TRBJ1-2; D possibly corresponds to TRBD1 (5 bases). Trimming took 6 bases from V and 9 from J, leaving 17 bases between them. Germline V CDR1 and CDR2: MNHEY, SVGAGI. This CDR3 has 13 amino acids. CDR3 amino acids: CASRSPGLESYTF. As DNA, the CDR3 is TGTGCCAGCAGGTCCCCAGGGTTAGAGAGCTACACCTTC.

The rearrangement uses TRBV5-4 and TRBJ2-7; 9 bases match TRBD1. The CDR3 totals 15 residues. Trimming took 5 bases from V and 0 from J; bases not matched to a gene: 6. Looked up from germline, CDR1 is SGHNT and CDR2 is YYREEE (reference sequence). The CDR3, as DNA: TGTGCCAGCAGTCCGGGACAGGGAAGCTCCTACGAGCAGTACTTC. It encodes CASSPGQGSSYEQYF.

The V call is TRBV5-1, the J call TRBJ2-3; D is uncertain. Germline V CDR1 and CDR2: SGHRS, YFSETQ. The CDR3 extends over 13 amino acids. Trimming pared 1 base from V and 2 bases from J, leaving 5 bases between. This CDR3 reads CASSLFVTDTQYF. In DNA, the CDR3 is TGCGCCAGCAGCTTGTTTGTCACAGATACGCAGTATTTT. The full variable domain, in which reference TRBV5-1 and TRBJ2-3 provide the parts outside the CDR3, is KAGVTQTPRYLIKTRGQQVTLSCSPISGHRSVSWYQQTPGQGLQFLFEYFSETQRNKGNFPGRFSGRQFSNSRSEMNVSTLELGDSALYLCASSLFVTDTQYFGPGTRLTVL.

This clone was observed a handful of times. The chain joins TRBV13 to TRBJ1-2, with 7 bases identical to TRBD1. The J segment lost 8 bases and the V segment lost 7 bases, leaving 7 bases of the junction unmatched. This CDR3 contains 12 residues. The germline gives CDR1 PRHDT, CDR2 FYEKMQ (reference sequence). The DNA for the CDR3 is TGTGCCAGCAACCAGGGGGTCATAGGCTACACCTTC. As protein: CASNQGVIGYTF.

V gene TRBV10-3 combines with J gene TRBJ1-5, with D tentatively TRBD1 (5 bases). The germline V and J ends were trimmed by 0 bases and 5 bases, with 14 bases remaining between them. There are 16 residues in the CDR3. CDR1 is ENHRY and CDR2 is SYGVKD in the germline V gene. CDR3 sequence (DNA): TGTGCCATCAGTGAGTCAGTTGGATGGGGGGATCAGCCCCAGCATTTT. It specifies CAISESVGWGDQPQHF.

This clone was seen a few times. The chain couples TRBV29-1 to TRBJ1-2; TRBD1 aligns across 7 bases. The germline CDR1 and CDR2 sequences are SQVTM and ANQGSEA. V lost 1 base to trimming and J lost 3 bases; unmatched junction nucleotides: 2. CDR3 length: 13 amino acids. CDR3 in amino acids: CSVEGQGYYGYTF. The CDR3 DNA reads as TGCAGCGTTGAAGGACAGGGTTACTATGGCTACACCTTC.

The CDR3 protein is CASSPGTGGSPLHF. The CDR3 DNA reads TGTGCCAGCAGCCCCGGGACAGGGGGGTCACCCCTCCACTTT. This chain uses TRBV28 with TRBJ1-6; TRBD1 agrees at 11 bases. The CDR3 is 14 residues long. Germline lookup yields CDR1 MDHEN and CDR2 SYDVKM. Trimming cost V 6 bases and J 10 bases; bases outside gene matches: 5.

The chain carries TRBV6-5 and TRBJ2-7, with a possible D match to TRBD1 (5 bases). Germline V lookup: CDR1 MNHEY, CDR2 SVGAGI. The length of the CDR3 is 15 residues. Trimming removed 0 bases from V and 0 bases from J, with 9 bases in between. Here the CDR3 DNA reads TGTGCCAGCAGTTACTCGCAGGGATCCTCCTACGAGCAGTACTTC. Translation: CASSYSQGSSYEQYF.